The 2 T cell receptor beta chains below were found in one sample sequenced in a study of cytomegalovirus exposure and HLA in healthy donors (TCRdb year 2017). Library preparation was by the immunoSEQ multiplex PCR assay. A mixture of 60 forward primers for TCR Vbeta segments and 13 reverse primers for TCR Jbeta segments was used in the multiplex PCR. TCRdb holds this immuneACCESS table with in-frame rearrangements only. Some clones are missing; in checked studies, unresolved V genes explain under half, and the rest has no known cause. A total of 90,000 to 120,000 clones appear in this sample, around 79% of them only once. Jointly, the top ten make up roughly 5% of the sample. What was sequenced was PBMCs. These receptors all come from a man aged 55 to 70 in good health and CMV-seropositive.

This CDR3 is CASGLEPKTGTLANTGELFF. The CDR3 nucleotides are TGTGCTAGTGGTTTGGAACCTAAGACAGGAACCCTCGCCAACACCGGGGAGCTGTTTTTT. The genes are TRBV12-5 and TRBJ2-2; tentatively, D is TRBD1 (6 bases). Per germline, CDR1 LGHNT and CDR2 FRNRAP. The CDR3 totals 20 residues. V lost 1 base and J 2 bases, leaving 23 bases between the germline ends.

Concerning this clone: The junction departs from germline at one end; a sequencing error may be responsible. The V call is TRBV7-9, the J call TRBJ2-2, with TRBD2 as a possible D gene (5 bases). The CDR3 contains 15 residues. Looked up from germline, CDR1 is SEHNR and CDR2 is FQNEAQ (reference sequence). For the CDR3, the DNA is TGTTCCAGCAGCGAGAAGAGGGCTGGCACCGGGGAGCTGTTTTTT. It encodes CSSSEKRAGTGELFF.